A single sample gave rise to the 9 T cell receptor beta chains below, sequenced in a study of response to subunit inactivated influenza vaccine. TCRdb re-called the RT-PCR reads with MiXCR, one entry per CDR3 protein. This table has 710,000 or so distinct CDR3 sequences, approximately 14% appearing once. The sample was PBMCs from blood, taken approximately 13 days after vaccination. The receptors were gathered from a middle-aged man who received an inactivated influenza vaccine.

This clonotype was seen a few times. The chain has TRBV20-1 and TRBJ2-1, with 10 bases matching TRBD2. V was clipped by 6 bases and J by 8 bases; unmatched bases: 19. The CDR3 totals 17 residues. CDR1 and CDR2 from the germline V gene are DFQATT and SNEGSKA (reference sequence). DNA of the CDR3: TGCAGTGCCCCGCGGCAAGCTAGCGGGAGCCGACCGCATGAGCAGTTCTTC. Protein sequence: CSAPRQASGSRPHEQFF.

This clonotype was seen only a few times. The chain uses TRBV20-1 and TRBJ1-5; TRBD1 agrees at 7 bases. The CDR3 runs to 14 residues. Germline trimming cut 6 bases from V and 4 bases from J; bases unmatched to any gene: 9. Per germline, CDR1 DFQATT and CDR2 SNEGSKA (reference sequence). CDR3 residues: CSAPTGYRNQPQHF. The CDR3 DNA follows: TGCAGTGCCCCGACAGGGTATAGGAATCAGCCCCAGCATTTT.

This clonotype was picked up a small number of times. The V call is TRBV11-2, the J call TRBJ2-7; 9 bases align to TRBD1. J lost 3 bases, V lost 5 bases, and 8 bases had no gene match. The CDR3 runs 15 residues. From germline, CDR1 is SGHAT and CDR2 FQNNGV. The DNA of the CDR3 is TGTGCCAGCAGCCGGCCGAGACAGGGGGACTACGAGCAGTACTTC. Translation gives CASSRPRQGDYEQYF.

The V and J genes are TRBV12-3 or TRBV12-4 and TRBJ2-6; 12 nucleotides agree with TRBD2. J gave up 0 bases and V 6 bases, and 6 bases lay outside the gene matches. The CDR3 is 18 amino acids. CDR3 nucleotide sequence: TGTGCCAGCAGCTGGGGACTAGCGGGCCCCTCTGGGGCCAACGTCCTGACTTTC. Translation gives CASSWGLAGPSGANVLTF.

The rearrangement links TRBV6-1 to TRBJ2-5; the D gene could be TRBD1 or TRBD2 (5 bases each). Germline loops: CDR1 MNHNS, CDR2 SASEGT. This CDR3 region has 14 residues. Trimming took 5 bases from V and 4 from J, leaving 14 bases between them. In nucleotides, the CDR3 is TGTGCCAGCAGTCGGGATGGGGGATTAGAGACCCAGTACTTC. Its translation: CASSRDGGLETQYF.

Here the CDR3 DNA reads TGTGCCAGCAGCGTAGGGTTGGGTAGCAACACCGGGGAGCTGTTTTTT. Protein: CASSVGLGSNTGELFF. This chain connects TRBV9 to TRBJ2-2; the D is unclear. Trimming shortened V by 0 bases and J by 2 bases, and 11 bases separated the two germline ends. This CDR3 spans 16 amino acids. CDR1 SGDLS and CDR2 YYNGEE come from the germline V gene.

This clonotype occurred a few times. This chain joins TRBV4-2 and TRBJ2-7; 11 positions match TRBD2. V gave up 0 bases and J gave up 2 bases; unmatched junction bases: 9. CDR1 and CDR2 from the germline V gene are LGHNA and YNFKEQ. This CDR3 is 18 amino acids long. CDR3 region: CASSQEAPFSGRAYEQYF. The CDR3 coding sequence is TGTGCCAGCAGCCAAGAAGCCCCCTTTAGCGGGAGGGCCTACGAGCAGTACTTC.

The chain employs TRBV7-9 and TRBJ2-5, with D perhaps being TRBD1 or TRBD2 (6 bases each). The CDR3 is 15 residues long. The V gene's germline CDR1 is SEHNR and CDR2 FQNEAQ (reference sequence). V dropped 1 base and J dropped 0 bases, with 9 bases sitting between them. CDR3 nucleotides: TGTGCCAGCAGCTTAGTAGGGGGGTACCAAGAGACCCAGTACTTC. Its protein is CASSLVGGYQETQYF.

The rearrangement uses TRBV20-1 and TRBJ2-1; 7 nucleotides line up with TRBD2. After removal of 3 bases from V and 0 bases from J, the junction contained 11 bases not matched to a gene. There are 17 residues in the CDR3. Germline V gives CDR1 DFQATT, CDR2 SNEGSKA (reference sequence). CDR3 sequence reads: CSARDSGGTSSYNEQFF. The CDR3 DNA is TGCAGTGCTAGGGACTCGGGAGGCACGAGCTCCTACAATGAGCAGTTCTTC.